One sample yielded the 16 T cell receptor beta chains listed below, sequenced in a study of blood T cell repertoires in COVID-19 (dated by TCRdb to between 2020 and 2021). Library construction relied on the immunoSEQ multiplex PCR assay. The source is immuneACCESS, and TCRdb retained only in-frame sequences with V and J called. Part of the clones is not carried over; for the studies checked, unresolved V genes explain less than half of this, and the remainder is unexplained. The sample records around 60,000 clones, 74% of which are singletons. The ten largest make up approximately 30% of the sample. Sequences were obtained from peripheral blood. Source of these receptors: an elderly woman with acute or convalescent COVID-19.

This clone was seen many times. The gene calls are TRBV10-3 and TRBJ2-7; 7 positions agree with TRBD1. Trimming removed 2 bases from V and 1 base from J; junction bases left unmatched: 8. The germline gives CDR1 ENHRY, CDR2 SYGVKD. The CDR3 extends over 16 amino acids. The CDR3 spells CAISEGRGQGSYEQYF. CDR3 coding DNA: TGTGCCATCAGTGAGGGTAGGGGGCAGGGGTCCTACGAGCAGTACTTC.

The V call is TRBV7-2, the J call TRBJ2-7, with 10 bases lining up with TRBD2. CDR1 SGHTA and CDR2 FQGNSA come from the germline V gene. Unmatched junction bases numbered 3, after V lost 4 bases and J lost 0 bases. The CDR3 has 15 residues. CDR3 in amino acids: CASSSLAGSSYEQYF. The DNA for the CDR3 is TGTGCCAGCAGCTCACTAGCGGGGAGCTCCTACGAGCAGTACTTC.

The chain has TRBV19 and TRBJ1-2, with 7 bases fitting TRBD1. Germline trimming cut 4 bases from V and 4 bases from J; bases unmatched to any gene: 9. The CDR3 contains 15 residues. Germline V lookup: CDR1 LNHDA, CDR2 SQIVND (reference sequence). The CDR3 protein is CASSTGDRPIYGYTF. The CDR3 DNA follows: TGTGCCAGTAGTACAGGGGACAGACCAATCTATGGCTACACCTTC.

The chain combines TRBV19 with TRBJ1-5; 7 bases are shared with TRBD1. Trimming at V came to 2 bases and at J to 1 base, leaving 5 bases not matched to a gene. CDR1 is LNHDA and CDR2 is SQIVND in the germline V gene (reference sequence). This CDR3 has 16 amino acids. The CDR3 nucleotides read TGTGCCAGTAGTATACAGCAAGGGGGCAGCAATCAGCCCCAGCATTTT. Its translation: CASSIQQGGSNQPQHF.

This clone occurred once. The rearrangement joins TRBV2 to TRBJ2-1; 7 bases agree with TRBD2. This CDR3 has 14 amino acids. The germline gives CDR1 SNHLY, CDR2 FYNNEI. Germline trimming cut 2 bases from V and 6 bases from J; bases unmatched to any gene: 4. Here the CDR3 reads CASSERTSLNEQFF. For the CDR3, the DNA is TGTGCCAGCAGTGAAAGGACTAGTCTCAATGAGCAGTTCTTC.

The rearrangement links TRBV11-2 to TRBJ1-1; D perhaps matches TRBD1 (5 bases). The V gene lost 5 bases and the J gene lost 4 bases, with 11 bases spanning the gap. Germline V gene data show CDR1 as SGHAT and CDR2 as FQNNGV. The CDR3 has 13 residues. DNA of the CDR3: TGTGCCAGCAGCCCCCGGGACTTCACTGAAGCTTTCTTT. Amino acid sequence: CASSPRDFTEAFF.

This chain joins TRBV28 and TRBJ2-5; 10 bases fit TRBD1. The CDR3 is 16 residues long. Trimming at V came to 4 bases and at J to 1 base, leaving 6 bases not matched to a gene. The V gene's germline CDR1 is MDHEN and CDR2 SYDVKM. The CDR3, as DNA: TGTGCCAGCAGTTACCGGACAGGGGGTATCCAAGAGACCCAGTACTTC. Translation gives CASSYRTGGIQETQYF.

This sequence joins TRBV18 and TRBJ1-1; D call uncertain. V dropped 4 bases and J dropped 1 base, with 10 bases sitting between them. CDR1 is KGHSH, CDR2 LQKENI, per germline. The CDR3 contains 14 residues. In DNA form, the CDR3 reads TGTGCCAGCTCACTTCTCAGTGAGAACACTGAAGCTTTCTTT. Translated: CASSLLSENTEAFF.

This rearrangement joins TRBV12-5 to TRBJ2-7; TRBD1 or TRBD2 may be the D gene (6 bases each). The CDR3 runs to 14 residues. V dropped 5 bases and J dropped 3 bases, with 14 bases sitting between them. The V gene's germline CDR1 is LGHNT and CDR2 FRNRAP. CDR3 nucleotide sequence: TGTGCTAGTGGTCTGGGGGGCAGGAACTACGAGCAGTACTTC. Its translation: CASGLGGRNYEQYF.

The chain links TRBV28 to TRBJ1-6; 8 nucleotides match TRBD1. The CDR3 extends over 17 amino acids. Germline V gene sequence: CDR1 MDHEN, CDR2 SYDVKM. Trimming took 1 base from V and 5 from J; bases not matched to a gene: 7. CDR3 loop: CASSLYPTGVDNSPLHF. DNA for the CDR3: TGTGCCAGCAGTTTATACCCGACAGGGGTAGATAATTCACCCCTCCACTTT. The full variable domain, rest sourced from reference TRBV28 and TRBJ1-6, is DVKVTQSSRYLVKRTGEKVFLECVQDMDHENMFWYRQDPGLGLRLIYFSYDVKMKEKGDIPEGYSVSREKKERFSLILESASTNQTSMYLCASSLYPTGVDNSPLHFGNGTRLTVT.

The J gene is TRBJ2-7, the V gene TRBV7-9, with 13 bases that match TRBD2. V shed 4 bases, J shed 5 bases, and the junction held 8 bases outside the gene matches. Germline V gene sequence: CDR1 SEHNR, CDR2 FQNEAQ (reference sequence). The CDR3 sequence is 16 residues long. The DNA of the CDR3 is TGTGCCAGCAGCTCCACTAGCGGGAGGGCCGGGGACGAGCAGTACTTC. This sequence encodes CASSSTSGRAGDEQYF. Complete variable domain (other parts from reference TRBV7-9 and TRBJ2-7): DTGVSQNPRHKITKRGQNVTFRCDPISEHNRLYWYRQTLGQGPEFLTYFQNEAQLEKSRLLSDRFSAERPKGSFSTLEIQRTEQGDSAMYLCASSSTSGRAGDEQYFGPGTRLTVT.

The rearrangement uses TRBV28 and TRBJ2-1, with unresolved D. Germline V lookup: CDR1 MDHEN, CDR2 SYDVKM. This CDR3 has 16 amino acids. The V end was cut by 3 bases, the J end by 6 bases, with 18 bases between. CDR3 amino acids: CASSFLPNLLPNEQFF. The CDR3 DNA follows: TGTGCCAGCAGTTTTCTTCCGAACTTGCTTCCCAATGAGCAGTTCTTC.

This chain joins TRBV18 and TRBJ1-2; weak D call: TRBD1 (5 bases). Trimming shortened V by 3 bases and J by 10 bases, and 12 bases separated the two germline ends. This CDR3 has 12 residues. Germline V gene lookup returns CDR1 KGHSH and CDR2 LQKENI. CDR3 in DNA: TGTGCCAGCTCACCGGAACAGGAGACCTACACCTTC. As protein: CASSPEQETYTF.

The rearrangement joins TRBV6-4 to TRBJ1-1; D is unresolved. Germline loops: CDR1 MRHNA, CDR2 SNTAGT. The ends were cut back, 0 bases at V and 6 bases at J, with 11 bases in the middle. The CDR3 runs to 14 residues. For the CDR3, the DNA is TGTGCCAGCAGTGACTCAGGGAGGAGGGCTGAAGCTTTCTTT. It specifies CASSDSGRRAEAFF.

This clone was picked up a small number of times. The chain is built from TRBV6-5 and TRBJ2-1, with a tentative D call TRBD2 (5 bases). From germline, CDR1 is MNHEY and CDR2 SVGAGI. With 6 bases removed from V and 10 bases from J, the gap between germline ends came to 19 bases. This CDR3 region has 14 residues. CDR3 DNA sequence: TGTGCCAGCAGATCAACGGTCGACTACCACGAGCAGTTCTTC. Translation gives CASRSTVDYHEQFF.

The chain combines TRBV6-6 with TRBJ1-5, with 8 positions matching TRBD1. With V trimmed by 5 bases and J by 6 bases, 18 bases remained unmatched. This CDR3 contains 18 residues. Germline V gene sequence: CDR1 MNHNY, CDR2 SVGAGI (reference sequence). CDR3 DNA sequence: TGTGCCAGCAGTCCACGACCTGCCGGACAGGGAATCGGTCAGCCCCAGCATTTT. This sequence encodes CASSPRPAGQGIGQPQHF.